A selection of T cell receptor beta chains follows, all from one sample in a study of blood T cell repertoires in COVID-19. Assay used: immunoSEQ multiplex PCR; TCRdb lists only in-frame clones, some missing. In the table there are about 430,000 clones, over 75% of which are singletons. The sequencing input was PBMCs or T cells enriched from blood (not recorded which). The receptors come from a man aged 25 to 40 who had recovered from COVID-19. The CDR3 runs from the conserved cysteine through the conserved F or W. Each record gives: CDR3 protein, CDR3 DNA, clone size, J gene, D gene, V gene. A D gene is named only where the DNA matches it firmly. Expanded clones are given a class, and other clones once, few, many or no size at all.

CAWSQWSPNYGYTF | TGTGCCTGGAGTCAGTGGAGTCCCAACTATGGCTACACCTTC | . | TRBJ1-2 | . | TRBV30
CASSLNPGTGAYEQYF | TGCGCCAGCAGCTTGAACCCCGGGACAGGGGCCTACGAGCAGTACTTC | . | TRBJ2-7 | TRBD1 | TRBV5-1
CATSRADSHNEQFF | TGTGCCACCAGCAGAGCGGACAGCCACAATGAGCAGTTCTTC | . | TRBJ2-1 | . | TRBV15
CASSYMGQGINEQYF | TGTGCCAGCAGTTACATGGGACAGGGTATAAACGAGCAGTACTTC | . | TRBJ2-7 | TRBD1 | TRBV6-5
CATSDYSYGYTF | TGTGCCACCAGTGATTACAGCTATGGCTACACCTTC | . | TRBJ1-2 | . | TRBV24-1
CASSKGLVADTQYF | TGTGCCAGCAGCAAAGGACTAGTTGCAGATACGCAGTATTTT | . | TRBJ2-3 | . | TRBV21-1
CASSKRGGSSYEQYF | TGTGCCAGCAGTAAGCGCGGGGGAAGCTCCTACGAGCAGTACTTC | . | TRBJ2-7 | TRBD2 | TRBV27
CASREYRDYQPQHF | TGCGCCAGCAGGGAATACAGGGATTATCAGCCCCAGCATTTT | once | TRBJ1-5 | . | TRBV10-2
CASTTGTGLIQPQHF | TGTGCCAGTACCACCGGGACAGGGCTTATTCAGCCCCAGCATTTT | . | TRBJ1-5 | TRBD1 | TRBV19
CATSDGQGSSYEQYF | TGTGCCACCAGTGACGGACAGGGGTCCTCCTACGAGCAGTACTTC | . | TRBJ2-7 | TRBD1 | TRBV24-1
CASSKTSGGDYIYEQYF | TGTGCCAGCAGTAAGACTAGCGGGGGGGATTATATCTACGAGCAGTACTTC | . | TRBJ2-7 | TRBD2 | TRBV7-8
CASSPLLGDTEAFF | TGTGCCAGCAGCCCACTGCTAGGGGACACTGAAGCTTTCTTT | . | TRBJ1-1 | . | TRBV7-2
CAWSRKLGGYSNQPQHF | TGTGCCTGGAGTAGGAAGTTAGGAGGATATAGCAATCAGCCCCAGCATTTT | . | TRBJ1-5 | . | TRBV30
CASSLDGVTLNTGELFF | TGTGCCAGCAGCTTGGACGGAGTGACCTTGAACACCGGGGAGCTGTTTTTT | . | TRBJ2-2 | . | TRBV5-6
CASSQDLGAAEGKLFF | TGCGCCAGCAGCCAAGATTTGGGGGCAGCAGAGGGAAAACTGTTTTTT | . | TRBJ1-4 | . | TRBV4-1
CASSILTDRGSPLHF | TGTGCCAGTAGTATATTAACGGACAGAGGATCACCCCTCCACTTT | . | TRBJ1-6 | . | TRBV19
CASSQENRLSYEQYF | TGTGCCAGCAGCCAAGAAAACAGATTGAGCTACGAGCAGTACTTC | . | TRBJ2-7 | . | TRBV4-2
CASSQDSSYNEQFF | TGTGCCAGTAGCCAGGACAGCTCCTACAATGAGCAGTTCTTC | . | TRBJ2-1 | . | TRBV19
CAWSRQGGYEQYF | TGTGCCTGGTCCCGACAGGGGGGGTACGAGCAGTACTTC | once | TRBJ2-7 | TRBD1 | TRBV30
CASSFSGTQSGGYTF | TGCGCCAGCAGCTTTTCCGGGACTCAAAGCGGTGGCTACACCTTC | few | TRBJ1-2 | . | TRBV5-1
CASSPSGANTEAFF | TGTGCCAGCAGCCCCTCAGGGGCGAACACTGAAGCTTTCTTT | . | TRBJ1-1 | . | TRBV3-1/TRBV3-2
CASSRWAVYNEQFF | TGCGCCAGCAGTCGTTGGGCTGTCTATAATGAGCAGTTCTTC | . | TRBJ2-1 | . | TRBV23-1
CASSLDYRQNNEQFF | TGTGCCAGCAGCTTGGATTACAGGCAAAACAATGAGCAGTTCTTC | . | TRBJ2-1 | . | TRBV5-4
CASSPQGSEQYF | TGTGCCAGCAGTCCACAGGGGTCCGAGCAGTACTTC | . | TRBJ2-7 | TRBD1 | TRBV12-3/TRBV12-4
CASSLKRTSGIQETQYF | TGTGCCAGCAGTTTAAAAAGGACTAGCGGGATACAAGAGACCCAGTACTTC | once | TRBJ2-5 | TRBD2 | TRBV27
CASSPQQGAHYGYTF | TGTGCCAGCAGCCCCCAACAGGGGGCCCACTATGGCTACACCTTC | . | TRBJ1-2 | TRBD1 | TRBV6-4
CASSKIVAGELFF | TGTGCCAGCAGCAAAATAGTGGCCGGGGAGCTGTTTTTT | . | TRBJ2-2 | . | TRBV12-3/TRBV12-4
CASSQARTTPGYTF | TGTGCCAGCAGCCAAGCTCGTACTACCCCTGGCTACACCTTC | . | TRBJ1-2 | . | TRBV4-2
CASSLGLAGGPEYF | TGTGCCAGCAGCTTAGGACTAGCGGGAGGCCCCGAGTACTTC | . | TRBJ2-7 | TRBD2 | TRBV7-2
CASSPRRGLPHF | TGTGCCAGCAGCCCGAGACGGGGACTGCCGCATTTT | once | TRBJ1-5 | . | TRBV7-2
CASSQQGTLNTEAFF | TGCGCCAGCAGCCAACAAGGGACATTGAACACTGAAGCTTTCTTT | . | TRBJ1-1 | . | TRBV4-1
CASSPGPRADTQYF | TGTGCCAGCAGTCCCGGGCCGAGGGCAGATACGCAGTATTTT | . | TRBJ2-3 | . | TRBV3-1/TRBV3-2